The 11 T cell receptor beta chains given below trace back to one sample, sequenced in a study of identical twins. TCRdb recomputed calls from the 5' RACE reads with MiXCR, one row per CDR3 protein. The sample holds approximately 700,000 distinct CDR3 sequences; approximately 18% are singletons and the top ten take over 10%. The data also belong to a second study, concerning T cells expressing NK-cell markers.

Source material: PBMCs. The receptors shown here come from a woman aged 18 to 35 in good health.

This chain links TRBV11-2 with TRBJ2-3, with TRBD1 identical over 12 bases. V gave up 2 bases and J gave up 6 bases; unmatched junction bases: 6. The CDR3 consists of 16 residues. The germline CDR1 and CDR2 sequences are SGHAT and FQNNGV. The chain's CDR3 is CASSLRGQGARDTQYF. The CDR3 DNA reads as TGTGCCAGCAGCTTAAGGGGACAGGGGGCGCGGGATACGCAGTATTTT.

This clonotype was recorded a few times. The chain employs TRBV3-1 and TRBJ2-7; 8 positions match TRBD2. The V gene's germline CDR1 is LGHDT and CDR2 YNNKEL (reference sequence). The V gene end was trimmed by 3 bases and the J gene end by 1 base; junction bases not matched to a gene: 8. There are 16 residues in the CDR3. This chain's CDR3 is CASSHGGGRISYEQYF. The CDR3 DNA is TGTGCCAGCAGCCATGGGGGCGGGAGGATTTCCTACGAGCAGTACTTC.

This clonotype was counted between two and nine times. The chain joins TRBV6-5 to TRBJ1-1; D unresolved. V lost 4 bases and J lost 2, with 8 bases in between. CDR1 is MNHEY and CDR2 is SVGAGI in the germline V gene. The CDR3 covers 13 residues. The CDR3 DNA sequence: TGTGCCAGCAGTTGGCAGGAAAACACTGAAGCTTTCTTT. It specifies CASSWQENTEAFF.

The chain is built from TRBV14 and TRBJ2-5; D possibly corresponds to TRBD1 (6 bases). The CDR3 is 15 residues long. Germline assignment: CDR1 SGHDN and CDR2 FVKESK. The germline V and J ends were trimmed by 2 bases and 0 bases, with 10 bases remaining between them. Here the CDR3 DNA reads TGTGCCAGCAGCCAAATGGGGACACACCAAGAGACCCAGTACTTC. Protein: CASSQMGTHQETQYF.

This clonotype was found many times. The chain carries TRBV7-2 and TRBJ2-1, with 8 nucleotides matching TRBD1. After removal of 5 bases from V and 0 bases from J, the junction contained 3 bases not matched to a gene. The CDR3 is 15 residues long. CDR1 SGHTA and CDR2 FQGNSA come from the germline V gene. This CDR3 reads CASSRQGSSYNEQFF. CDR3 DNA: TGTGCCAGCAGCCGACAGGGGAGCTCCTACAATGAGCAGTTCTTC. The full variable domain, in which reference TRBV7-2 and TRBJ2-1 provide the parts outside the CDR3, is GAGVSQSPSNKVTEKGKDVELRCDPISGHTALYWYRQSLGQGLEFLIYFQGNSAPDKSGLPSDRFSAERTGGSVSTLTIQRTQQEDSAVYLCASSRQGSSYNEQFFGPGTRLTVL.

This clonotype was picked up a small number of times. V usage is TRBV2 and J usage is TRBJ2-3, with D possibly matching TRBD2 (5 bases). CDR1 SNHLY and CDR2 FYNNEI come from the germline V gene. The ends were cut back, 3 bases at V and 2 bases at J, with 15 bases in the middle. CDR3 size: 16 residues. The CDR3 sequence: CASSDAEAAYTDTQYF. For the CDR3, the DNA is TGTGCCAGCAGTGACGCGGAGGCGGCTTACACAGATACGCAGTATTTT.

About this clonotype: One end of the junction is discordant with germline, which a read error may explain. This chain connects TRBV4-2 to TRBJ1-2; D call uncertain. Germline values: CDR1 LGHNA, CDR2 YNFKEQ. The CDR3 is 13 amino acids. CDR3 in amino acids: CARSPGVIYGYTF. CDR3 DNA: TGTGCCAGGAGCCCCGGGGTCATCTATGGCTACACCTTC.

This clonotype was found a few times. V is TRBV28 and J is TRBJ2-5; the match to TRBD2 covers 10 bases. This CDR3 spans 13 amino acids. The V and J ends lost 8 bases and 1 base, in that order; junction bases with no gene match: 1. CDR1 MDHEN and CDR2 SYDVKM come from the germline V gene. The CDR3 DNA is TGTGCCAGCCTAGCGGGGGCCCAAGAGACCCAGTACTTC. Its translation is CASLAGAQETQYF. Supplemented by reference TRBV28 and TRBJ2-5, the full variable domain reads DVKVTQSSRYLVKRTGEKVFLECVQDMDHENMFWYRQDPGLGLRLIYFSYDVKMKEKGDIPEGYSVSREKKERFSLILESASTNQTSMYLCASLAGAQETQYFGPGTRLLVL.

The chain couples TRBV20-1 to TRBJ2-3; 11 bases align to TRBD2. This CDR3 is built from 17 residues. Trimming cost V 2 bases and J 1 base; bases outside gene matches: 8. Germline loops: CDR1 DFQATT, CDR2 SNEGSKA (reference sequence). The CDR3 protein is CSARSTTSGSRTDTQYF. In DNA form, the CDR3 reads TGCAGTGCTAGATCAACAACTAGCGGGAGCCGCACAGATACGCAGTATTTT.

In DNA, the CDR3 is TGCAGCTCCGTTGGGGGGAAGGGTAATGGCTACACCTTC. Translation gives CSSVGGKGNGYTF. The rearrangement joins TRBV29-1 to TRBJ1-2, with D possibly TRBD1 on 5 matching bases. This CDR3 region has 13 residues. CDR1 is SQVTM, CDR2 ANQGSEA, per germline. V dropped 8 bases and J dropped 6 bases, with 19 bases sitting between them.

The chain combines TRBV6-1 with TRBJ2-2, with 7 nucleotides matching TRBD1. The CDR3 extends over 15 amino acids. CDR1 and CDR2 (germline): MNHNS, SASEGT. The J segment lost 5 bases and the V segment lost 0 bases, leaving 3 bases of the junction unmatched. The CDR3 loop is CASSEAGGATGELFF. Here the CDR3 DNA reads TGTGCCAGCAGTGAAGCAGGGGGCGCAACCGGGGAGCTGTTTTTT.